This T cell receptor (beta chain) came from a study of OX40 agonist ivuxolimab in advanced cancers. Points from the study as a whole: Clonal expansion from baseline to week 6 occurred in both CD4+ and CD8+ T cells. Expanded clones were, on average, more numerous in CD8+ T cells than in CD4+. Also showing low normalized T-cell clonal expansion were some of the nonresponders.

The V and J ends lost 2 bases and 2 bases respectively, with 6 bases between them. CDR1 is LNHNV, CDR2 YYDKDF, per germline (reference sequence). CDR3 length equals 13 residues. Method: immunoSEQ multiplex PCR; TCRdb's copy keeps in-frame clones and lacks some. The sample includes 120,000 or so clones, 93% of them seen just once. In regard to this clone: What it binds is not known.

The sequence was collected from an adult with an advanced solid tumor such as melanoma, head and neck, liver or kidney cancer. The chain has TRBV15 and TRBJ2-5; D not resolved. The sequencing here drew on CD4+ or CD8+ T cells sorted from blood, taken in a trial of the OX40 agonist ivuxolimab. CDR3 sequence: CATSRQVQETQYF. The CDR3 region has the DNA TGTGCCACCAGCAGACAAGTGCAAGAGACCCAGTACTTC.